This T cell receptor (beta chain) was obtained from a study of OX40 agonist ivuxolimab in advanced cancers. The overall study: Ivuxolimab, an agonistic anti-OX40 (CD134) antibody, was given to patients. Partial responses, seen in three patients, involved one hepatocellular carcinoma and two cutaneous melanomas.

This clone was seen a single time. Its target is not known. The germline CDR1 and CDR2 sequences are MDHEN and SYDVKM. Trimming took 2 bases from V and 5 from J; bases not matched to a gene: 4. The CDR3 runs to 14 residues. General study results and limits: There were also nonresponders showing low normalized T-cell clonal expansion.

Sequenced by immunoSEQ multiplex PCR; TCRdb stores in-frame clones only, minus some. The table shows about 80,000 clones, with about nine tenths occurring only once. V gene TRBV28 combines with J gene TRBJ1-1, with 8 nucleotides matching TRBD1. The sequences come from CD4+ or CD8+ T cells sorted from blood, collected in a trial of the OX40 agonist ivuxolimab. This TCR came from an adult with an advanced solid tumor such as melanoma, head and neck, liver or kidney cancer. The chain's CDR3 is CASSLNRGYTEAFF. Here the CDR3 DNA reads TGTGCCAGCAGTTTAAACAGGGGGTATACTGAAGCTTTCTTT. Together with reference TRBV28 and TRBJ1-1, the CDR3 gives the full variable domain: DVKVTQSSRYLVKRTGEKVFLECVQDMDHENMFWYRQDPGLGLRLIYFSYDVKMKEKGDIPEGYSVSREKKERFSLILESASTNQTSMYLCASSLNRGYTEAFFGQGTRLTVV.